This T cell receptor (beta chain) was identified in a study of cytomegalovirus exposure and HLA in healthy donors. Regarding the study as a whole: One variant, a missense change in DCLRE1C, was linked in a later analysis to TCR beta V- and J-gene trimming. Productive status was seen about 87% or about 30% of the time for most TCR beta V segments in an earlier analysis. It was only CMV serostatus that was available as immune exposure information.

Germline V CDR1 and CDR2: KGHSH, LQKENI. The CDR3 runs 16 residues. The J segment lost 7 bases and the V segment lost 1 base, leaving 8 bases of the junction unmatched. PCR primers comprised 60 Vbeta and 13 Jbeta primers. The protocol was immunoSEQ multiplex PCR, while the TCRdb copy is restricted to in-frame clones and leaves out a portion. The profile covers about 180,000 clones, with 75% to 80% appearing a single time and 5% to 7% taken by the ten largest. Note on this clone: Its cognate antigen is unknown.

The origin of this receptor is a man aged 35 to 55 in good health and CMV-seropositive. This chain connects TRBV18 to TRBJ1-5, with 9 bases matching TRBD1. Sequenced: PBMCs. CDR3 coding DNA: TGTGCCAGCTCACCACAAGAGGGACAGGGTGAGCAGCCCCAGCATTTT. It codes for CASSPQEGQGEQPQHF. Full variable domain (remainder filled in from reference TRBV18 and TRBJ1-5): NAGVMQNPRHLVRRRGQEARLRCSPMKGHSHVYWYRQLPEEGLKFMVYLQKENIIDESGMPKERFSAEFPKEGPSILRIQQVVRGDSAAYFCASSPQEGQGEQPQHFGDGTRLSIL.